What follows are 18 T cell receptor beta chains derived from one specimen sequenced in a study of identical twins. Each CDR3 protein gets one entry after TCRdb re-called the 5' RACE reads with MiXCR. This table has 200,000 to 250,000 distinct CDR3 sequences, around 7% appearing once. This sample was also put to use in a study of yellow fever vaccine responses in identical twins.

Material for sequencing was memory (CD45RO+) T cells sorted from blood. The receptors were sampled from a woman under 30 in good health.

There are a few counts of this clonotype. The CDR3 nucleotides are TGTGCCAGCAGCTTCGTTGTTCCCGCAGATACGCAGTATTTT. Protein product: CASSFVVPADTQYF. V usage is TRBV11-2 and J usage is TRBJ2-3; no reliable D call. CDR3 size: 14 residues. The germline V gene encodes CDR1 SGHAT and CDR2 FQNNGV. With 3 bases removed from V and 4 bases from J, the gap between germline ends came to 11 bases.

The table lists this clonotype with many counts. The V call is TRBV5-1, the J call TRBJ1-6; D not resolved. Germline CDR1 and CDR2: SGHRS and YFSETQ. The V end was cut by 2 bases, the J end by 8 bases, with 8 bases between. The CDR3 sequence is 13 residues long. For the CDR3, the DNA is TGCGCCAGCAGCTTCCGGACCGATTCACCCCTCCACTTT. As protein: CASSFRTDSPLHF.

Ten or more counts support this clonotype. This chain joins TRBV29-1 and TRBJ2-5, with TRBD2 matching 8 bases. The V gene's germline CDR1 is SQVTM and CDR2 ANQGSEA. Unmatched junction bases numbered 13, after V lost 1 base and J lost 0 bases. This CDR3 has 18 residues. CDR3 residues: CSVEGRGMSSGYQETQYF. The DNA for the CDR3 is TGCAGCGTTGAAGGGCGGGGGATGTCTAGCGGGTACCAAGAGACCCAGTACTTC.

J is TRBJ2-1 and V is TRBV5-1; a weak D match, TRBD2 (6 bases). The germline gives CDR1 SGHRS, CDR2 YFSETQ. The ends were cut back, 0 bases at V and 8 bases at J, with 15 bases in the middle. CDR3 length: 15 residues. CDR3 sequence reads: CASSLGGGTLDEQFF. CDR3 bases: TGCGCCAGCAGCTTGGGGGGCGGGACTCTCGATGAGCAGTTCTTC.

The V gene is TRBV20-1, the J gene TRBJ2-3; no definite D call. V was clipped by 5 bases and J by 2 bases, with 11 bases between them. The CDR3 has 13 residues. Germline lookup yields CDR1 DFQATT and CDR2 SNEGSKA (reference sequence). CDR3 sequence reads: CSAFFGHTDTQYF. CDR3 sequence (DNA): TGCAGTGCTTTTTTTGGGCACACAGATACGCAGTATTTT.

This clonotype was picked up many times. The chain links TRBV12-3 or TRBV12-4 to TRBJ2-7, with D perhaps matching TRBD1 (6 bases). Deletions cut 1 base from V and 2 bases from J, with 6 bases between. CDR3 length: 13 amino acids. CDR3 in amino acids: CASSLGDTYEQYF. The CDR3 DNA sequence: TGTGCCAGCAGTTTAGGGGACACCTACGAGCAGTACTTC.

In this sample, this clonotype turned up many times. This rearrangement joins TRBV5-1 to TRBJ2-3; maybe TRBD1 (6 bases). The germline CDR1 and CDR2 sequences are SGHRS and YFSETQ. V dropped 0 bases and J dropped 0 bases, with 11 bases sitting between them. The CDR3 spans 16 residues. The CDR3 coding sequence is TGCGCCAGCAGCTTGGTGACAGGAGCTAGCACAGATACGCAGTATTTT. Translation: CASSLVTGASTDTQYF.

This clonotype was counted only a few times. The chain carries TRBV6-1 and TRBJ1-4; perhaps TRBD1 as D (6 bases). This CDR3 region has 14 residues. Germline V gives CDR1 MNHNS, CDR2 SASEGT. The V gene lost 6 bases and the J gene lost 6 bases, with 14 bases spanning the gap. In nucleotides, the CDR3 is TGTGCCAGCAGCTCACAGGGCGGATATGAAAAACTGTTTTTT. Translating gives CASSSQGGYEKLFF.

This clonotype was seen at least ten times. The chain links TRBV12-3 or TRBV12-4 to TRBJ2-1; tentatively, D is TRBD1 (6 bases). The V and J ends lost 0 bases and 7 bases respectively, with 16 bases between them. The CDR3 length is 16 residues. For the CDR3, the DNA is TGTGCCAGCAGTTTAGCATACTACGGGACACCTAATGAGCAGTTCTTC. Translation: CASSLAYYGTPNEQFF.

The V call is TRBV10-3, the J call TRBJ1-5; D is perhaps TRBD1 (5 bases). CDR3 length: 13 amino acids. Germline assignment: CDR1 ENHRY and CDR2 SYGVKD. V was clipped by 6 bases and J by 5 bases, with 11 bases between them. CDR3 sequence reads: CAIRGGGDQPQHF. CDR3 DNA: TGTGCCATCAGAGGCGGGGGAGATCAGCCCCAGCATTTT.

The sample holds a few counts of this clonotype. The gene calls are TRBV7-3 and TRBJ1-6, with no clear D. With 0 bases removed from V and 0 bases from J, the gap between germline ends came to 6 bases. This CDR3 has 16 amino acids. Germline V CDR1 and CDR2: SGHTA, FQGTGA. The CDR3 loop reads CASSLTGSSYNSPLHF. CDR3 nucleotide sequence: TGTGCCAGCAGCTTAACTGGGAGCTCCTATAATTCACCCCTCCACTTT.

Many counts were recorded for this clonotype. This rearrangement joins TRBV7-6 to TRBJ1-5; D unclear. The CDR3 is 14 amino acids. V lost 1 base, J lost 3 bases, and 7 bases lay in between. Per the germline V gene, CDR1 is SGHVS and CDR2 is FNYEAQ. DNA for the CDR3: TGTGCCAGCAGCTTAGGTGAACCCAATCAGCCCCAGCATTTT. It yields the protein CASSLGEPNQPQHF.

V usage is TRBV3-1 and J usage is TRBJ2-2, with 7 bases that match TRBD1. Germline loops: CDR1 LGHDT, CDR2 YNNKEL (reference sequence). With V trimmed by 4 bases and J by 6 bases, 11 bases remained unmatched. This CDR3 comprises 16 residues. The CDR3 DNA reads as TGTGCCAGCAGCCCAGGGGGTGGGCTGGCTCCCGGGGAGCTGTTTTTT. Encoded protein: CASSPGGGLAPGELFF.

The J gene is TRBJ2-1, the V gene TRBV24-1, with TRBD2 matching over 7 bases. The V gene end was trimmed by 0 bases and the J gene end by 7 bases; junction bases not matched to a gene: 2. CDR3 length: 14 amino acids. Germline-derived CDR1 and CDR2 are KGHDR and SFDVKD. CDR3: CATSDLGGGNEQFF. The CDR3 region has the DNA TGTGCCACCAGTGATTTGGGGGGAGGGAATGAGCAGTTCTTC.

The rearrangement joins TRBV6-1 to TRBJ2-7, with D perhaps TRBD1 (6 bases). CDR1 MNHNS and CDR2 SASEGT come from the germline V gene. The CDR3 totals 12 residues. V was pared by 2 bases and J by 5 bases, with 7 bases between. The CDR3 is CASSEHRDEQYV. The DNA of the CDR3 is TGTGCCAGCAGTGAACACAGGGACGAGCAGTACGTC.

This clonotype was recorded a few times. This chain links TRBV10-3 with TRBJ1-1; TRBD1 matches 10 bases. CDR1 and CDR2 from the germline V gene are ENHRY and SYGVKD. The CDR3 spans 14 residues. J lost 5 bases, V lost 5 bases, and 5 bases had no gene match. Here the CDR3 reads CAISSTGGKTEAFF. The CDR3 region has the DNA TGTGCCATCAGTTCGACAGGGGGCAAAACTGAAGCTTTCTTT.

This clonotype was detected only a few times. The chain has TRBV25-1 and TRBJ2-7; possible D gene TRBD1, 5 bases. The V gene lost 8 bases and the J gene lost 4 bases, with 12 bases spanning the gap. Germline loops: CDR1 MGHDK, CDR2 SYGVNS. The length of the CDR3 is 12 residues. Here the CDR3 DNA reads TGTGCCAGCTCAGGGAAGCTTTACGAGCAGTACTTC. This gives the protein CASSGKLYEQYF.

The rearrangement links TRBV5-1 to TRBJ2-4; tentative D call: TRBD1 (6 bases). Trimming removed 4 bases from V and 0 bases from J, with 14 bases in between. CDR1 SGHRS and CDR2 YFSETQ come from the germline V gene. The CDR3 runs 16 residues. CDR3 loop: CASSPGTTIAKNIQYF. The CDR3 DNA is TGCGCCAGCAGCCCTGGGACAACAATAGCCAAAAACATTCAGTACTTC.